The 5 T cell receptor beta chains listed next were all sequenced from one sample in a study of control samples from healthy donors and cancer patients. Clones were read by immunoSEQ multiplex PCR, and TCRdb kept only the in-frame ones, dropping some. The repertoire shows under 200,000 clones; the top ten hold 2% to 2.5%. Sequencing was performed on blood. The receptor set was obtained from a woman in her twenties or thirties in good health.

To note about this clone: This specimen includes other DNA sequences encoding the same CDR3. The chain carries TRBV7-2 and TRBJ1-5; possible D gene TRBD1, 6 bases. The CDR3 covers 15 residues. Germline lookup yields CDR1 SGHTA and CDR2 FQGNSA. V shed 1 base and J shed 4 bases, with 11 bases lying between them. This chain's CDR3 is CASSLVGQGNQPQHF. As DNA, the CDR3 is TGTGCCAGCAGCTTAGTGGGGCAGGGGAATCAGCCCCAGCATTTT.

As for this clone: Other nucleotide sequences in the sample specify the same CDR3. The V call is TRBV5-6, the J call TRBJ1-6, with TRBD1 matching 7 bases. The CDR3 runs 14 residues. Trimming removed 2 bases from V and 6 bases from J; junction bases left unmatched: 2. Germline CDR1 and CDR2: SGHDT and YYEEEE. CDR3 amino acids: CASSLGTVNSPLHF. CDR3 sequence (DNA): TGTGCCAGCAGCTTAGGGACAGTTAATTCACCCCTCCACTTT.

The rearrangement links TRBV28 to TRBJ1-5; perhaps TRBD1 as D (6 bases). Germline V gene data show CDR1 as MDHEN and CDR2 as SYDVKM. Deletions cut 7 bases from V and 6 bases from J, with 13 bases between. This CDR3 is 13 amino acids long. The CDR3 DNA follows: TGTGCCAGCACCCCTGACAGGAGTCAGCCCCAGCATTTT. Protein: CASTPDRSQPQHF.

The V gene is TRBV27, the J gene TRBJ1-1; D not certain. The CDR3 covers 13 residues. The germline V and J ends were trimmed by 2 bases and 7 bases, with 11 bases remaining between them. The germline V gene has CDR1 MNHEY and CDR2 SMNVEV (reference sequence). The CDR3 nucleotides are TGTGCCAGCAGTTTAATAAAGGAGGGTGAAGCTTTCTTT. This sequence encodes CASSLIKEGEAFF.

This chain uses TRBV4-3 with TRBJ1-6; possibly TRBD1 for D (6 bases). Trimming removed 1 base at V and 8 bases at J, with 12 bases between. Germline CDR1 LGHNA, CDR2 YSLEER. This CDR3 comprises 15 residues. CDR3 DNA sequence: TGCGCCAGCAGCCAAGTGCAGGGGACGGATTCACCCCTCCACTTT. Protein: CASSQVQGTDSPLHF.